This TCR beta chain was sequenced for a study of T cell responses to AZD1222 COVID-19 vaccine. The assay was immunoSEQ multiplex PCR, and TCRdb's table has in-frame clones only and misses some. The sample has over 150,000 clones, almost 90% seen once. Only a few counts were recorded for this clone. The J segment lost 5 bases and the V segment lost 4 bases, leaving 7 bases of the junction unmatched. The length of the CDR3 is 14 residues. CDR1 is GTSNPN and CDR2 is SVGIG in the germline V gene (reference sequence). The sequenced sample was peripheral blood, obtained on day 0 of AZD1222 vaccination. V usage is TRBV30 and J usage is TRBJ1-4; 7 positions match TRBD1. The clonotype comes from an adult in good health. The CDR3 coding sequence is TGTGCCTGGAACAGGGGTTTAGGGAATGAAAAACTGTTTTTT. It is translated as CAWNRGLGNEKLFF.